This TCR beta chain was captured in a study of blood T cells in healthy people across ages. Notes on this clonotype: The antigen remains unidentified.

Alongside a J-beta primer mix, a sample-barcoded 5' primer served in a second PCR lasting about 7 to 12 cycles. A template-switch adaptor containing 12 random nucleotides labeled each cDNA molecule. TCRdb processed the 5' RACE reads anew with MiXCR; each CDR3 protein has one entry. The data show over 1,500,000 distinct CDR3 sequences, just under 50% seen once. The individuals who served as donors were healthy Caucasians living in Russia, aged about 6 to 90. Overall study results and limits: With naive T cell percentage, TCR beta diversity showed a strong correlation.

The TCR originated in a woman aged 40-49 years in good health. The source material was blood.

CDR3: CSAQGTVGTNEKLFF. The CDR3 nucleotides are TGCAGTGCCCAGGGTACGGTCGGAACTAATGAAAAACTGTTTTTT. The rearrangement links TRBV20-1 to TRBJ1-4; perhaps TRBD1 as D (5 bases). The CDR3 spans 15 residues. V lost 6 bases and J 1 base, leaving 15 bases between the germline ends. Germline V gene lookup returns CDR1 DFQATT and CDR2 SNEGSKA (reference sequence).